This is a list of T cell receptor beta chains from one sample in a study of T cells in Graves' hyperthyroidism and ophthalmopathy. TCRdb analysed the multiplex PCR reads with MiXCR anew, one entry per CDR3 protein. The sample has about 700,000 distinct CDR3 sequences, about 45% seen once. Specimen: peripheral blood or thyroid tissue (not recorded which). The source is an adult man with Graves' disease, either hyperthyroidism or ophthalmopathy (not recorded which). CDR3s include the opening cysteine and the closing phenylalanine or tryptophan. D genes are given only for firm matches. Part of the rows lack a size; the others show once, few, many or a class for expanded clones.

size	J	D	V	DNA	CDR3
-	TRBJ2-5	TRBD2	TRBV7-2	TGTGCCAGCAGCCCGGCCGGGACTAGCGGGGGGACGAAAGAGACCCAGTACTTC	CASSPAGTSGGTKETQYF
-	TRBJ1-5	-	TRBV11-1	TGTGCCAGCAGCCAAGGACACGGACCCAATCAGCCCCAGCATTTT	CASSQGHGPNQPQHF
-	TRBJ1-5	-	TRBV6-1	TGTACCAGCAGGCCGGGGAATAGCAATCAGCCCCAGCATTTT	CTSRPGNSNQPQHF
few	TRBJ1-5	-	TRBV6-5	TGTGCCAGCAGTTATGGGGTTGGGGGTGAGCAGCCCCAGCATTTT	CASSYGVGGEQPQHF
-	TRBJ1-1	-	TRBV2	TGTGCCAGCAGTTTTAGTCTGGCGGGACTAATGAACACTGAAGCTTTCTTT	CASSFSLAGLMNTEAFF
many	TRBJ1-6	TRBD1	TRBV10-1	TGCGCTTCGGGACAGGGGGCGAACTCACCCCTCCACTTT	CASGQGANSPLHF
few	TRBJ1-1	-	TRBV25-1	TGTGCCAGCAGTAGCCACAGAGAAGCTTTCTTT	CASSSHREAFF
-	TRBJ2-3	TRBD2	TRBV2	TGTGCCAGCGCGAAAGGACTAGCGGGGAACACAGATACGCAGTATTTT	CASAKGLAGNTDTQYF
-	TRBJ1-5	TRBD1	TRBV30	TGTGCCTGGAGTCGAAGCTGGACAGGGGCTAGCAATCAGCCCCAGCATTTT	CAWSRSWTGASNQPQHF
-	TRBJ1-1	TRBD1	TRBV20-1	TGCAGTGCTAGAGTAAAGGGGGCGAAGTTGTCCGAAGCTTTCTTT	CSARVKGAKLSEAFF
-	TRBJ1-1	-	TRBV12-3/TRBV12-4	TGTGCCAGCACCGGGACATCGAACACTGAAGCTTTCTTT	CASTGTSNTEAFF
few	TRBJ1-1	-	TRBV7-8	TGTGCCAGCAGCCCACGCTCGGGAGCGGTTGGGACTGAAGCTTTCTTT	CASSPRSGAVGTEAFF
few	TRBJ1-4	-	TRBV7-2	TGTGCCAGCAGCCGAGACAGGTCGGCCAATGAAAAACTGTTTTTT	CASSRDRSANEKLFF
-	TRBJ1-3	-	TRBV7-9	TGTGCCAGCAGCTTTGGGGGCGCGTCTGGAAACACCATATATTTT	CASSFGGASGNTIYF
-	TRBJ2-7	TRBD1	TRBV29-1	TGCAGCGTCAAGGGACAGGCCTCCGAGCAGTACTTC	CSVKGQASEQYF
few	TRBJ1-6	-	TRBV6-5	TGTGCCAGCAGTTTAGTCGCGTGGGGGAATTCACCCCTCCACTTT	CASSLVAWGNSPLHF
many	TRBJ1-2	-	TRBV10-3	TGTGCCACCCAGAGGGGAGGGGTTGGAGACTATGGCTACACCTTC	CATQRGGVGDYGYTF
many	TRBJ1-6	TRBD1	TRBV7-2	TGTGCCAGCAGCTTATCACAGGGGAGCAATTCACCCCTCCACTTT	CASSLSQGSNSPLHF
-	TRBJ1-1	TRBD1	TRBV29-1	TGCAGCGTTGACGGGACAGCCTGGAATGGGGCCGTGAACACTGAAGCTTTCTTT	CSVDGTAWNGAVNTEAFF
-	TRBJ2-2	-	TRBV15	TGTGCCACCAGTTTGGGGTCCGACACCGGGGAGCTGTTTTTT	CATSLGSDTGELFF
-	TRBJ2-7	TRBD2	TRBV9	TGTGCCAGCAGCGTAGGGCTAGCGGGGGAGTACGAGCAGTACTTC	CASSVGLAGEYEQYF
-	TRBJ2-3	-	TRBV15	TGCGCCACCAGCAGAGATCGGCCAGGGGCAGATACGCAGTATTTT	CATSRDRPGADTQYF
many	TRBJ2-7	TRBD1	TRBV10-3	TGTGCCATCAGGGGGACAGGAAGCGAGCAGTACTTC	CAIRGTGSEQYF
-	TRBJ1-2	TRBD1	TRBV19	TGTGCCAGTAGCGAGGAAAACATGGACAGGGGCTACTTCTTC	CASSEENMDRGYFF
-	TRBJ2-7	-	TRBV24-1	TGTGCGAAGAGGGCCTACGAGCAGTACTTC	CAKRAYEQYF
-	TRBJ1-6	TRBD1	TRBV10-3	TGTGCCAGCAGTGCCGACACAGGGGTCAATTCACCCCTCCACTTT	CASSADTGVNSPLHF
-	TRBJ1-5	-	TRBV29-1	TGCAGCGTTGACGACGGAGAGACCCAGCATTTT	CSVDDGETQHF
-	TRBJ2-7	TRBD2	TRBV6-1	TGTGCCAGTGGGGGGGGGAGGGGGACTAGCGGCTACGAGCAGTACTTC	CASGGGRGTSGYEQYF
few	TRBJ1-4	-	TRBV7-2	TGTGCCAGCAGCTCCAGTGGGGGCAGATTCTGGGGTGAAAAACTGTTTTTT	CASSSSGGRFWGEKLFF
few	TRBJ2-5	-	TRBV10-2	TGCGCCAGCAGGTCTAGCAGTCAAGAGACCCAGTACTTC	CASRSSSQETQYF
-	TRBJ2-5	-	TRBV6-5	TGTGCCAGTCTTTCCGGGGAAGAGACCCAGTACTTC	CASLSGEETQYF
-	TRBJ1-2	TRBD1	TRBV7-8	TGTGCCAGCAGCTTAGATCGGGGACAGCTTAACTATGGCTACACCTTC	CASSLDRGQLNYGYTF
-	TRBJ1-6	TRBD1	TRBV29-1	TGCAGTTCGACAGGGGGAAAGTCACCCCTCCACTTT	CSSTGGKSPLHF
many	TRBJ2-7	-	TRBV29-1	TGCAGCGTCCTACGGGGCTACGAGCAGTACTTC	CSVLRGYEQYF
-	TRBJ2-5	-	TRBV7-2	TGTGCCAGCAGCTTCTGGGGACGAGAGACCCAGTACTTC	CASSFWGRETQYF
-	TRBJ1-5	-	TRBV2	TGTGCTAGAGATGAGGGGGGCAATCAGCCCCAGCATTTT	CARDEGGNQPQHF
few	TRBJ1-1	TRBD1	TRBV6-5	TGTGCCAGCAGTGGAACGGGACAGGGAAGGCGGGACATCACTGAAGCTTTCTTT	CASSGTGQGRRDITEAFF